This TCR beta chain was identified during a study of blood T cell repertoires in COVID-19. Across the study: Sites across the United States, Italy and Spain contributed samples from acute and convalescent COVID-19. PBMCs, B-cell-depleted T cells, or T cells provided the cDNA or gDNA that made up the material.

Authors' processing steps: Reference gene primer amplification yielded estimated nucleated cell counts. Assay used: immunoSEQ multiplex PCR; TCRdb lists only in-frame clones, some missing. V and J calls plus clone size are reproduced from that table; the DNA served to infer D and trimming. The repertoire holds roughly 50,000 clones, with less than 90% as singletons. There are 15 residues in the CDR3. The V end lost 4 bases, the J end lost 10 bases, and 20 bases lay between the germline ends. Germline V lookup: CDR1 SGHRS, CDR2 YFSETQ. The V and J genes are TRBV5-1 and TRBJ1-4, with a possible D match to TRBD1 (5 bases). The receptor was isolated from a man aged 45-60 years with acute or convalescent COVID-19. Material for sequencing was peripheral blood. CDR3 protein: CASSERGRSTGKLFF. CDR3 bases: TGCGCCAGCAGCGAAAGGGGAAGGTCTACAGGAAAACTGTTTTTT.